This T cell receptor (beta chain) stems from a study of cytomegalovirus exposure and HLA in healthy donors. Amplification used 60 Vbeta primers and 13 Jbeta primers. Data came from immunoSEQ multiplex PCR; TCRdb stores just in-frame clones and leaves some out. Of some 180,000 clones listed, more than 65% are singletons. This CDR3 region has 14 residues. Germline CDR1 and CDR2: SGHDT and YYEEEE. The trim removed 6 bases at V and 9 bases at J, leaving 7 bases unmatched. Regarding the study as a whole: Most observed TCR sequences were rare, whereas some public TCRs were detected in many donors. The classifier was said to identify cytomegalovirus status with high specificity and sensitivity. HLA-A and HLA-B allele assignments for most subjects were reportedly predicted accurately using TCR beta sequences.

This clone was counted between two and nine times. Its antigen is undetermined. The V call is TRBV5-6, the J call TRBJ1-6, with TRBD1 matching 9 bases. Material: PBMCs. The receptor was isolated from a girl between 2 and 10 years old in good health and CMV-seropositive. The CDR3 here is CASKVGQGASPLHF. CDR3 bases: TGTGCCAGCAAAGTGGGACAGGGAGCTTCACCCCTCCACTTT.